The rows below give T cell receptor beta chains drawn from one sample of a study of OX40 agonist ivuxolimab in advanced cancers. Repertoires were generated with immunoSEQ multiplex PCR, while TCRdb's copy carries only in-frame clones and drops some. Altogether approximately 87,000 clones are present, 80% to 90% being singletons, with the ten largest covering around 4.1%. The sequenced sample was CD4+ or CD8+ T cells sorted from blood, obtained in a trial of the OX40 agonist ivuxolimab. These receptors were taken from an adult with an advanced solid tumor such as melanoma, head and neck, liver or kidney cancer. Each CDR3 is given with its conserved first and last residue. The D gene is left open where the match is weak. The size entry is marked missing in some rows and otherwise reads once, few, many or a size class.

TRBD2	once	TRBJ2-3	TRBV7-2	TGTGCCAGCAGCTTAGGCACTAGCGGTTACACAGATACGCAGTATTTT	CASSLGTSGYTDTQYF
TRBD2	NA	TRBJ2-7	TRBV2	TGTGCCAGCAGTGAGTCACTAGCGGGAGAGGGCGAGCAGTACTTC	CASSESLAGEGEQYF
TRBD2	NA	TRBJ2-5	TRBV10-1	TGCGCCAGCAGTGGAGGACTAGCGGGAGGTACGGAGACCCAGTACTTC	CASSGGLAGGTETQYF
NA	NA	TRBJ2-1	TRBV6-5	TGTGCCAGCAGTTACAGGGGGAATGAGCAGTTCTTC	CASSYRGNEQFF
NA	NA	TRBJ1-3	TRBV7-9	TGTGCCAGCACCCTCAACGGCGGGAGGAAATCTGGAAACACCATATATTTT	CASTLNGGRKSGNTIYF
NA	NA	TRBJ2-3	TRBV7-3	TGTGCCAGCAGCTCCTACCGCACAGATACGCAGTATTTT	CASSSYRTDTQYF
NA	few	TRBJ2-2	TRBV11-2	TGTGCCAGCATCAAACGTGGGAGGGGGGACACCGGGGAGCTGTTTTTT	CASIKRGRGDTGELFF
NA	once	TRBJ2-1	TRBV4-2	TGTGCCAGCAGCCAAGACTGGGACAATGAGCAGTTCTTC	CASSQDWDNEQFF
TRBD2	NA	TRBJ2-1	TRBV6-5	TGTGCCAGCAGCTCGCCTAGCGGGAGGTCGGATGAGCAGTTCTTC	CASSSPSGRSDEQFF
NA	NA	TRBJ2-1	TRBV4-1	TGCGCCAGCAGCACCGGGACTCCTCTGAATGAGCAGTTCTTC	CASSTGTPLNEQFF
TRBD2	NA	TRBJ2-3	TRBV6-5	TGTGCCAGCAGAAGACTAGCGGGAGGTGATACGCAGTATTTT	CASRRLAGGDTQYF
NA	NA	TRBJ1-2	TRBV27	TGTGCCAGCAGTTTATCTGGCGGAAACTATGGCTACACCTTC	CASSLSGGNYGYTF
TRBD1	few	TRBJ2-7	TRBV6-5	TGTGCCAGCAGTTACTCGCCGGGACAGGGTTACGAGCAGTACTTC	CASSYSPGQGYEQYF
TRBD1	NA	TRBJ1-3	TRBV5-6	TGTGCCAGCAGTCTACAGGGGGGCTCTGGAAACACCATATATTTT	CASSLQGGSGNTIYF
TRBD2	NA	TRBJ2-1	TRBV5-1	TGCGCCAGCAGCTTGGTTAGCGGGACAACCTACAATGAGCAGTTCTTC	CASSLVSGTTYNEQFF
NA	NA	TRBJ1-1	TRBV4-1	TGCGCCAGCAGCCTCGGGCGGGTGACGAGTGACACTGAAGCTTTCTTC	CASSLGRVTSDTEAFF
TRBD1	NA	TRBJ1-2	TRBV6-1	TGTGCCAGCAGTCCCCGACAGGGGGGAAATGGCTACACCTTC	CASSPRQGGNGYTF
NA	NA	TRBJ2-2	TRBV27	TGTGCCAGCAGTACATCTAGCGTAGGCACCGGGGAGCTGTTTTTT	CASSTSSVGTGELFF
NA	once	TRBJ1-1	TRBV6-1	TGTGCCAGCAGTGAAGCGCTTATGGCCACCGGGAGCACTGAAGCTTTCTTT	CASSEALMATGSTEAFF
NA	NA	TRBJ2-5	TRBV19	TGTGCCAGTAGTCGGTGGGTCCAAGAGACCCAGTACTTC	CASSRWVQETQYF
NA	NA	TRBJ2-7	TRBV2	TGTGCCAGCCGGCAGAGAATCAAGTTCGAGCAGTACTTC	CASRQRIKFEQYF
TRBD1	NA	TRBJ1-5	TRBV28	TGTGCCAGCAGTTCCGGGACAGGGGGCCGTAATCAGCCCCAGCATTTT	CASSSGTGGRNQPQHF
TRBD1	NA	TRBJ1-1	TRBV9	TGTGCCAGCAGCCCCCCGGGACAGTTTAGCACTGAAGCTTTCTTT	CASSPPGQFSTEAFF
TRBD2	NA	TRBJ2-1	TRBV7-6	TGTGCCAGCAGCTTAGGGGGACTAGCGGTTAATGAGCAGTTCTTC	CASSLGGLAVNEQFF
NA	NA	TRBJ2-1	TRBV5-8	TGTGCCAGCACCAACGGAGGGTACAATGAGCAGTTCTTC	CASTNGGYNEQFF
TRBD2	few	TRBJ2-1	TRBV9	TGTGCCAGCAGCGTAGGGAGCGGGGTATTCTATGAGCAGTTCTTC	CASSVGSGVFYEQFF
NA	NA	TRBJ2-7	TRBV21-1	TGTGCCAGCAGCAAAGTTGCTAGCGGCCTCTCCTACGAGCAGTACTTC	CASSKVASGLSYEQYF
TRBD1	few	TRBJ1-1	TRBV19	TGTGCCAGTATTGACGGACAGGATCAGATCACTGAAGCTTTCTTT	CASIDGQDQITEAFF
TRBD2	NA	TRBJ2-2	TRBV29-1	TGCAGCGACGGGACTAGCGGGATAAACACCGGGGAGCTGTTTTTT	CSDGTSGINTGELFF